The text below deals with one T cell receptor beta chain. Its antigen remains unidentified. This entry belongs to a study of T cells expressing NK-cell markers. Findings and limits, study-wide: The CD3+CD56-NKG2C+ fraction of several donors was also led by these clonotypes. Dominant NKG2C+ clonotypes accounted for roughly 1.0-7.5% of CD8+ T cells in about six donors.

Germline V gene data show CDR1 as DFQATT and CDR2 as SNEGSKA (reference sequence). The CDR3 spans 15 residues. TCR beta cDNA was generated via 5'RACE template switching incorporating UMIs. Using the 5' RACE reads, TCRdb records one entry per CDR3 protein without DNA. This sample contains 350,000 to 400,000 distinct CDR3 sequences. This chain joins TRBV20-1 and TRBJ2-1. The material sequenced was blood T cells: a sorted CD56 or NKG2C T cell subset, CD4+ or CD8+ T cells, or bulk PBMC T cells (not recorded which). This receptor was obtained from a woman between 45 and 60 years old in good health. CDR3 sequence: CSATKGQGSYNEQFF.